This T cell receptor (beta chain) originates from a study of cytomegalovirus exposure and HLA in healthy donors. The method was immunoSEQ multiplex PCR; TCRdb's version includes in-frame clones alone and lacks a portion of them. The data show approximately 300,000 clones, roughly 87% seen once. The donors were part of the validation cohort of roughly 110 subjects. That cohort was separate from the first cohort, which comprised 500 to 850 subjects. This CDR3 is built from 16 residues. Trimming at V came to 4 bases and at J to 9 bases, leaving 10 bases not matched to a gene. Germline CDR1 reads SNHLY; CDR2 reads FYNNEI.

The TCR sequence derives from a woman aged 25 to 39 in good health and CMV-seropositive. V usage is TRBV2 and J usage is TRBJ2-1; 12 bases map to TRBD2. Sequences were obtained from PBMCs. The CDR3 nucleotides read TGTGCCAGCAGTGTTAAACTAGCGGGAGGCTTGGGTGAGCAGTTCTTC. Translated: CASSVKLAGGLGEQFF.